This T cell receptor (beta chain) was retrieved from a study of blood T cell repertoires in COVID-19. Trimming removed 8 bases from V and 6 bases from J; junction bases left unmatched: 11. CDR3 length: 16 residues. The V gene's germline CDR1 is SNHLY and CDR2 FYNNEI. Clones were read by immunoSEQ multiplex PCR, and TCRdb kept only the in-frame ones, dropping some. The profile covers 200,000 to 250,000 clones, with around three quarters appearing a single time and approximately 6% taken by the ten largest. The V gene is TRBV2, the J gene TRBJ2-2; TRBD1 matches 11 bases. The clonotype comes from a woman in her sixties or seventies with acute or convalescent COVID-19. Material: peripheral blood. CDR3 in DNA: TGTGCCAGCGAGACGGCCGGGACAGGGGGTGCCGGGGAGCTGTTTTTT. It is translated as CASETAGTGGAGELFF.